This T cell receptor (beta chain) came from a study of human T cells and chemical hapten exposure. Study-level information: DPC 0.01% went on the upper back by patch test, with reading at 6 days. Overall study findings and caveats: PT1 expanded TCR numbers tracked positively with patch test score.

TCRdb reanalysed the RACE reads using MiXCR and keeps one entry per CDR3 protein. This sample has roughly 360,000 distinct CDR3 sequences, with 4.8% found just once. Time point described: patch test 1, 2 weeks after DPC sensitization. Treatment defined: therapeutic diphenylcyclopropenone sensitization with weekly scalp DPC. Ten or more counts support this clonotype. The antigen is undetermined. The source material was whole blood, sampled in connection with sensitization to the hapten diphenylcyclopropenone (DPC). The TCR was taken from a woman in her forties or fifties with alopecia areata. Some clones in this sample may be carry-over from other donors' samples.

The CDR3 DNA follows: TGCAGCGTCCGAGGTCCGGATCCGGCTTTCTTT. This sequence encodes CSVRGPDPAFF. This chain joins TRBV29-1 and TRBJ1-1, with D unresolved. This CDR3 spans 11 amino acids. V was trimmed by 6 bases and J by 11 bases, leaving 16 bases between them. The V gene's germline CDR1 is SQVTM and CDR2 ANQGSEA.